This is a list of T cell receptor beta chains from one sample in a study of T cell repertoires in aging, cancer and after chemotherapy. TCRdb re-derived calls from the multiplex PCR reads in MiXCR, one entry per CDR3 protein. The repertoire consists of 2,500 to 3,500 distinct CDR3 sequences, with more than 20% occurring once and the leading ten covering more than 5%. The sample comprised blood. The receptor source for this set is a human donor with a solid tumor. Both conserved end residues are part of each CDR3. A D gene is named only where the DNA matches it firmly. Not all rows give a size; the values are once, few, many and, for expanded clones, a class.

j_call: TRBJ2-3
clone_size: few
d_call: .
v_call: TRBV28
cdr3_nt: TGTGCCAGCAGTCTCCGCGGGTTGACAGATACGCAGTATTTT
cdr3_aa: CASSLRGLTDTQYF

j_call: TRBJ2-1
clone_size: .
d_call: .
v_call: TRBV20-1
cdr3_nt: TGCAGTGCTTTCGGGACTGATTCTTCCAATGAGCAGTTCTTC
cdr3_aa: CSAFGTDSSNEQFF

j_call: TRBJ2-3
clone_size: medium-sized
d_call: .
v_call: TRBV6-2/TRBV6-3
cdr3_nt: TGTGCCAGCAGTTTCCTAAGCCCCCCCACAGATACGCAGTATTTT
cdr3_aa: CASSFLSPPTDTQYF

j_call: TRBJ2-7
clone_size: few
d_call: TRBD2
v_call: TRBV10-1
cdr3_nt: TGCGCCATCCTCCCGGGACTAGCGTCCTACGAGCAGTACTTC
cdr3_aa: CAILPGLASYEQYF

j_call: TRBJ2-2
clone_size: few
d_call: TRBD1
v_call: TRBV10-3
cdr3_nt: TGTGCCATCAGTGACACAGGGGTTGGCGGGGAGCTGTTTTTT
cdr3_aa: CAISDTGVGGELFF

j_call: TRBJ1-4
clone_size: medium-sized
d_call: TRBD1
v_call: TRBV27
cdr3_nt: TGTGCCAGCAGTTTCCGGGACAGGGACAAAAAACTGTTTTTT
cdr3_aa: CASSFRDRDKKLFF

j_call: TRBJ2-5
clone_size: .
d_call: TRBD1
v_call: TRBV11-2
cdr3_nt: TGTGCCAGCAACTTTGCCGGACAGGAGCAAGAGACCCAGTACTTC
cdr3_aa: CASNFAGQEQETQYF

j_call: TRBJ1-2
clone_size: few
d_call: TRBD1
v_call: TRBV9
cdr3_nt: TGTGCCAGCAGCATCCAGACAGGGGGCAACTATGGCTACACCTTC
cdr3_aa: CASSIQTGGNYGYTF

j_call: TRBJ2-5
clone_size: .
d_call: .
v_call: TRBV20-1
cdr3_nt: TGCAGTGCTAAGGCTAGCGCAGAGACCCAGTACTTC
cdr3_aa: CSAKASAETQYF

j_call: TRBJ1-4
clone_size: medium-sized
d_call: TRBD1
v_call: TRBV18
cdr3_nt: TGTGCCAGCTCACAGGGACAGGGGAAGAATGAAAAACTGTTTTTT
cdr3_aa: CASSQGQGKNEKLFF

j_call: TRBJ2-7
clone_size: medium-sized
d_call: .
v_call: TRBV19
cdr3_nt: TGTGCCAGTACCCCCGGGACATCCTACGAGCAGTACTTC
cdr3_aa: CASTPGTSYEQYF

j_call: TRBJ2-3
clone_size: .
d_call: TRBD1
v_call: TRBV4-2
cdr3_nt: TGTGCCAGCAGCCAAGGCCGGACAGGGCTTTACACAGATACGCAGTATTTT
cdr3_aa: CASSQGRTGLYTDTQYF

j_call: TRBJ1-2
clone_size: medium-sized
d_call: TRBD1
v_call: TRBV6-5
cdr3_nt: TGTGCCAGCAGTTACTTAAACCCTCAGGGGGATGGCTACACCTTC
cdr3_aa: CASSYLNPQGDGYTF

j_call: TRBJ2-1
clone_size: .
d_call: TRBD2
v_call: TRBV4-2
cdr3_nt: TGTGCCAGCAGCCAAGATAGCGGGGGGGCCTATGAGCAGTTCTTC
cdr3_aa: CASSQDSGGAYEQFF

j_call: TRBJ2-5
clone_size: medium-sized
d_call: .
v_call: TRBV5-4
cdr3_nt: TGTGCCAGCAGCTCCTTAAACGGAGCGGCGCAAGAGACCCAGTACTTC
cdr3_aa: CASSSLNGAAQETQYF

j_call: TRBJ1-2
clone_size: .
d_call: .
v_call: TRBV6-2/TRBV6-3
cdr3_nt: TGTGCCAGCGGGGGGACAAGGGGCTACACCTTC
cdr3_aa: CASGGTRGYTF

j_call: TRBJ2-1
clone_size: large
d_call: .
v_call: TRBV12-3/TRBV12-4
cdr3_nt: TGTGCCAGCAGGGCGGGCCTAACCCAGTTCTTC
cdr3_aa: CASRAGLTQFF

j_call: TRBJ2-5
clone_size: .
d_call: .
v_call: TRBV4-2
cdr3_nt: TGTGCCAGCAGCCAGTTCCCGGGGGTCCTCCAGGAGACCCAGTACTTC
cdr3_aa: CASSQFPGVLQETQYF

j_call: TRBJ1-5
clone_size: medium-sized
d_call: TRBD1
v_call: TRBV19
cdr3_nt: TGTGCCAGTAGTGCCCTGGGACAGGGCGGCAATCAGCCCCAGCATTTT
cdr3_aa: CASSALGQGGNQPQHF

j_call: TRBJ1-1
clone_size: .
d_call: .
v_call: TRBV20-1
cdr3_nt: TGCAGTGCCACGCTCGGAACCGGGAAAGCTTTCTTT
cdr3_aa: CSATLGTGKAFF

j_call: TRBJ2-7
clone_size: few
d_call: .
v_call: TRBV12-3/TRBV12-4
cdr3_nt: TGTGCCAGCAGCCCCCCCTCACACTACGAGCAGTACTTC
cdr3_aa: CASSPPSHYEQYF

j_call: TRBJ1-2
clone_size: .
d_call: .
v_call: TRBV6-6
cdr3_nt: TGTGCCAGCAGTTACTCGACCAGAGGTCATGGCTACACCTTC
cdr3_aa: CASSYSTRGHGYTF

j_call: TRBJ1-5
clone_size: medium-sized
d_call: TRBD1
v_call: TRBV19
cdr3_nt: TGTGCCAGTAGTCCCGGGACAGGTCGGAGCAATCAGCCCCAGCATTTT
cdr3_aa: CASSPGTGRSNQPQHF

j_call: TRBJ2-7
clone_size: medium-sized
d_call: .
v_call: TRBV7-6
cdr3_nt: TGTGCCAGCAGCTCACCACAGGGCCGCTACGAGCAGTACTTC
cdr3_aa: CASSSPQGRYEQYF

j_call: TRBJ1-4
clone_size: medium-sized
d_call: TRBD1
v_call: TRBV19
cdr3_nt: TGTGCCAGTAGAGCCACAGGGGGCGTCCATGAAAAACTGTTTTTT
cdr3_aa: CASRATGGVHEKLFF

j_call: TRBJ2-6
clone_size: medium-sized
d_call: .
v_call: TRBV6-5
cdr3_nt: TGTGCCAGCAGTTACATGGTCGCTGGGGCCAACGTCCTGACTTTC
cdr3_aa: CASSYMVAGANVLTF

j_call: TRBJ1-5
clone_size: .
d_call: .
v_call: TRBV28
cdr3_nt: TGTGCCAGCAGTTCCGATAGGGGGGTGAAGCCCCAGCATTTT
cdr3_aa: CASSSDRGVKPQHF

j_call: TRBJ1-2
clone_size: medium-sized
d_call: .
v_call: TRBV6-5
cdr3_nt: TGTGCCAGCAAACTACAGGGCCGCTATGGCTACACCTTC
cdr3_aa: CASKLQGRYGYTF

j_call: TRBJ2-5
clone_size: medium-sized
d_call: .
v_call: TRBV5-1
cdr3_nt: TGCGCCAGCAGCCGGGCGGTCGGAGAGACCCAGTACTTC
cdr3_aa: CASSRAVGETQYF

j_call: TRBJ1-2
clone_size: .
d_call: .
v_call: TRBV11-2
cdr3_nt: TGTGCCAGCAGCTTAGAGGGGGGGTATGGCTACACCTTC
cdr3_aa: CASSLEGGYGYTF

j_call: TRBJ2-3
clone_size: medium-sized
d_call: .
v_call: TRBV19
cdr3_nt: TGTGCCAGTATCCCGCAGGCAGGGATAAAAGATACGCAGTATTTT
cdr3_aa: CASIPQAGIKDTQYF

j_call: TRBJ2-3
clone_size: few
d_call: .
v_call: TRBV6-5
cdr3_nt: TGTGCCAGCACCTCAGTCTTTAGCACAGATACGCAGTATTTT
cdr3_aa: CASTSVFSTDTQYF

j_call: TRBJ2-4
clone_size: medium-sized
d_call: TRBD1
v_call: TRBV19
cdr3_nt: TGTGCCAGTAGCCCCGGGACAGAAAACATTCAGTACTTC
cdr3_aa: CASSPGTENIQYF

j_call: TRBJ2-5
clone_size: medium-sized
d_call: TRBD2
v_call: TRBV15
cdr3_nt: TGTGCCACCAGCGGACAAACTAGCGGGGGGGCTGAGACCCAGTACTTC
cdr3_aa: CATSGQTSGGAETQYF

j_call: TRBJ2-1
clone_size: medium-sized
d_call: TRBD2
v_call: TRBV19
cdr3_nt: TGTGCCAGTAGTAAAGGACTAGCGGGGGGGTCCTGGTTCTTC
cdr3_aa: CASSKGLAGGSWFF

j_call: TRBJ1-4
clone_size: medium-sized
d_call: .
v_call: TRBV6-1
cdr3_nt: TGTGCCAGCAGTGTAAACACTAATGAAAAACTGTTTTTT
cdr3_aa: CASSVNTNEKLFF

j_call: TRBJ1-2
clone_size: medium-sized
d_call: .
v_call: TRBV5-6
cdr3_nt: TGTGCCAGCAGCTTGGGGATGAACTATGGCTACACCTTC
cdr3_aa: CASSLGMNYGYTF

j_call: TRBJ2-7
clone_size: medium-sized
d_call: .
v_call: TRBV5-6
cdr3_nt: TGTGCCAGCAGCGTAACCAGATACGAGCAGTACTTC
cdr3_aa: CASSVTRYEQYF

j_call: TRBJ2-5
clone_size: medium-sized
d_call: TRBD1
v_call: TRBV15
cdr3_nt: TGTGCCACCCGAGCCGGGACAGGGACCCTCCGGGAGACCCAGTACTTC
cdr3_aa: CATRAGTGTLRETQYF

j_call: TRBJ2-3
clone_size: .
d_call: .
v_call: TRBV7-9
cdr3_nt: TGTGCCAGCAGCTTAGAGGGTACAGATACGCAGTATTTT
cdr3_aa: CASSLEGTDTQYF

j_call: TRBJ2-3
clone_size: medium-sized
d_call: TRBD2
v_call: TRBV19
cdr3_nt: TGTGCCAGTAGCTCCGGGACTAGCGGGGCCCCCCGGGATACGCAGTATTTT
cdr3_aa: CASSSGTSGAPRDTQYF

j_call: TRBJ2-6
clone_size: once
d_call: TRBD1
v_call: TRBV9
cdr3_nt: TGTGCCAGCAGCTCGGGACAGGGGCCAACGTTGGGTGGGGCCAACGTCCTGACTTTC
cdr3_aa: CASSSGQGPTLGGANVLTF

j_call: TRBJ2-1
clone_size: medium-sized
d_call: .
v_call: TRBV6-4
cdr3_nt: TGTGCCAGCAGTGACTCAGCCCTGGGGGATCGGAATGAGCAGTTCTTC
cdr3_aa: CASSDSALGDRNEQFF

j_call: TRBJ1-5
clone_size: medium-sized
d_call: .
v_call: TRBV27
cdr3_nt: TGTGCCAGCAGTTCACGGGACGGAATCAATCAGCCCCAGCATTTT
cdr3_aa: CASSSRDGINQPQHF

j_call: TRBJ1-5
clone_size: medium-sized
d_call: .
v_call: TRBV19
cdr3_nt: TGTGCCAGTTCGTGGGGGTATCAGCCCCAGCATTTT
cdr3_aa: CASSWGYQPQHF